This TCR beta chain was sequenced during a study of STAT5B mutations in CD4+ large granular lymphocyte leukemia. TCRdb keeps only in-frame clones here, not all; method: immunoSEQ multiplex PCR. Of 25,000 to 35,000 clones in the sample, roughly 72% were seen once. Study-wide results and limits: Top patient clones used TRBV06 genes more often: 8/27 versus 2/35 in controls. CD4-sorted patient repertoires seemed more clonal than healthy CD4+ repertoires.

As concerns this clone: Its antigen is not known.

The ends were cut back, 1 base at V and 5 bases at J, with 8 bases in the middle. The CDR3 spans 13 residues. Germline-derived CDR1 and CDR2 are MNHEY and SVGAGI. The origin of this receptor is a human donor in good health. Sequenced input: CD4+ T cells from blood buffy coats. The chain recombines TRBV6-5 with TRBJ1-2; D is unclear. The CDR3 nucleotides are TGTGCCAGCAGTTACTGGACGGATTATGGCTACACCTTC. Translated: CASSYWTDYGYTF.